Listed below are T cell receptor beta chains from one sample, sequenced in a study of tumor-infiltrating lymphocytes in primary liver carcinoma. TCRdb itself ran the multiplex PCR reads through MiXCR, one entry per CDR3 protein. The sample has just under 55,000 distinct CDR3 sequences, 70% to 80% seen once. Sequenced sample: liver tumor tissue from sampling region 2. Receptors were obtained from a man aged 40-50 years with primary liver carcinoma and hepatitis B virus infection. Each CDR3 is given with its conserved first and last residue. D genes are given only for firm matches. Expanded clones get a size class; other rows say once, few or many, or leave the size out.

DNA | CDR3 | J | size | length | V | D
TGCTGCGTTGAAAGAACTAGCGGGGGGGATGAGCAGTTCTTC | CCVERTSGGDEQFF | TRBJ2-1 | - | 14 | TRBV29-1 | TRBD2
TGTGCCAGTAGCACTAACCGGGACAGGGGAATGTTCAACACTGAAGCTTTCTTT | CASSTNRDRGMFNTEAFF | TRBJ1-1 | - | 18 | TRBV4-2 | TRBD1
TGTGCCAGCAGCTCTGGGACAGGGAGTTATGGCTACACTTTC | CASSSGTGSYGYTF | TRBJ1-2 | - | 14 | TRBV5-5 | TRBD1
TGTGGCAGCAGCTTTGGTCGGGACAGGGTCGGCACCCGGGAGCTGTTTTTT | CGSSFGRDRVGTRELFF | TRBJ2-2 | - | 17 | TRBV11-2 | TRBD1
TGCGCCAACAGTGGGGCTGGCCCAGGTCACGAGCAGTACTTC | CANSGAGPGHEQYF | TRBJ2-7 | - | 14 | TRBV10-1 | -
TGTGCCAGCAACATGGATTATAATTCGCTCCTCCACTTT | CASNMDYNSLLHF | TRBJ1-6 | - | 13 | TRBV6-1 | -
TGTGCCAGCAGTGAACGCGGACTCGACCACAATGAGCAGTTCTTC | CASSERGLDHNEQFF | TRBJ2-1 | - | 15 | TRBV2 | -
TGTGCCAGCAGACGCGGGACTAGCGGTTACGAGCAGTACTTC | CASRRGTSGYEQYF | TRBJ2-7 | many | 14 | TRBV6-2/TRBV6-3 | TRBD2
TGCAGCGTCGCCTGGACTGGCGGGAGCTCCTATAATGAGCAGTTCTTC | CSVAWTGGSSYNEQFF | TRBJ2-1 | - | 16 | TRBV29-1 | TRBD2
TGTGCCAGCAGCCTGGGACTGGCGGGAGAAGTTGACGATGAGCGGTTCTTC | CASSLGLAGEVDDERFF | TRBJ2-1 | - | 17 | TRBV11-1 | TRBD2
TGTGCCACCAGTGATAGGTTAGCTAACTATGGCTACACCTTC | CATSDRLANYGYTF | TRBJ1-2 | many | 14 | TRBV24-1 | -
TGTGCCAATAGTTTAAACAGACTAGCCCCTGGGGGTGAGCAGTTCTTC | CANSLNRLAPGGEQFF | TRBJ2-1 | - | 16 | TRBV19 | TRBD2
TGTGCTAGCAGAGAGAGGGACATCATCTATGGCTACACCTTC | CASRERDIIYGYTF | TRBJ1-2 | - | 14 | TRBV11-2 | -
TGCGCCAGCAGCTTGGCCGGGACAGGGGGAACTGAAGCCTTCTTT | CASSLAGTGGTEAFF | TRBJ1-1 | - | 15 | TRBV5-1 | TRBD1
TGTACCAGCAGTTTAGCGCTCGGTGGAGGGAAAAAACTGTTTTTT | CTSSLALGGGKKLFF | TRBJ1-4 | - | 15 | TRBV12-3/TRBV12-4 | -
TGCAGCGTTACCGGAGGTTGGGGCACAGATACGCAGTATTTT | CSVTGGWGTDTQYF | TRBJ2-3 | - | 14 | TRBV29-1 | -
TGTGCCAGCAGCTTAAGAGGGGGACTAGCGGCTTACAGATCCGGGGAGCTGTTTTTT | CASSLRGGLAAYRSGELFF | TRBJ2-2 | few | 19 | TRBV7-3 | TRBD2
TGTGCCAGCAGCAAAAATAACCAAGAGACCCAGTACTTC | CASSKNNQETQYF | TRBJ2-5 | many | 13 | TRBV21-1 | -
TGTGCCAGCAACTCACTCCCGGTGTTCCAAGAGACCCAGTACTTC | CASNSLPVFQETQYF | TRBJ2-5 | - | 15 | TRBV7-9 | -
TGCAACGGATTGCCGGGACCAGGGGTGGATGAGCAGTTCTTC | CNGLPGPGVDEQFF | TRBJ2-1 | - | 14 | TRBV29-1 | -
TGCGCCAGCAGCCACCTCCCGGGGTTGAACACTGAAGCTTTCTTT | CASSHLPGLNTEAFF | TRBJ1-1 | many | 15 | TRBV4-1 | -
TGTAGCGTCGACACAGGGGTGGGCAATCAGCCTCAGCATTTT | CSVDTGVGNQPQHF | TRBJ1-5 | - | 14 | TRBV29-1 | TRBD1